This T cell receptor beta chain originates from a study of blood T cell repertoires in COVID-19. Study-wide context: Whether acute or convalescent, the COVID-19 samples came from the United States, Italy and Spain. In each case, the material was cDNA or gDNA derived from T cells, B-cell-depleted T cells, or PBMCs.

In the original processing: It was from reference gene primer amplification that nucleated cell counts were estimated. This table comes from immunoSEQ multiplex PCR, and its TCRdb copy is limited to in-frame clones, with some not included. Clonal size and the V and J genes are those of that table, whereas D and trimming came from the DNA. The repertoire has 90,000 to 120,000 clones, 69% of them found once; the top ten carry roughly 6%. This clone was seen only a few times. Sequencing was done on a sample of peripheral blood. The receptor comes from a man older than 75 with acute or convalescent COVID-19.

CDR3 in amino acids: CASSQAELAGVSYEQYF. CDR3 DNA: TGCGCCAGCAGCCAAGCTGAACTAGCGGGAGTTAGCTACGAGCAGTACTTC. The chain carries TRBV4-1 and TRBJ2-7; 11 bases align to TRBD2. Trimming cost V 1 base and J 3 bases; bases outside gene matches: 8. The CDR3 is 17 amino acids. The germline CDR1 and CDR2 sequences are MGHRA and YSYEKL.